A single T cell receptor beta chain is shown here with its context. The antigen is undetermined. This sample is drawn from a study of monozygotic twins with cystic fibrosis. Study observations and caveats: No link emerged between shared CDR3 counts and age, concordance or severity. Clonality was generally low (median approximately 0.009), higher in the most severe patients. J usage was most co-twin-similar in 8 of 16 pairs, V in 13. Monozygotic CF twins shared more identical nucleotide clonotypes than unrelated patients.

Clones were read by immunoSEQ multiplex PCR, and TCRdb kept only the in-frame ones, dropping some. This sample has roughly 940 clones, with roughly 93% found just once. V lost 2 bases, J lost 8 bases, and 19 bases lay in between. Germline V gives CDR1 SGHAT, CDR2 FQDESV (reference sequence). The CDR3 contains 17 residues. Sequenced input: blood. This clonotype originated in a boy younger than 18 with cystic fibrosis. The chain combines TRBV11-1 with TRBJ2-6, with TRBD2 as a possible D gene (5 bases). The CDR3 coding sequence is TGTGCCAGCAGCTTAAACCCCTCGGTTAGAGGGCCCAACGTCCTGACTTTC. This translates into CASSLNPSVRGPNVLTF.